A selection of T cell receptor beta chains follows, all from one sample in a study of early stage breast cancer tumors. Some clones are missing from TCRdb's copy, which holds only in-frame ones; the method was immunoSEQ multiplex PCR. The sample lists about 72,000 clones, more than 60% seen once, with about 3.6% in the top ten. The sequenced sample was blood. These receptors were obtained from a person aged 60 to 70 with breast cancer. The CDR3 runs from the conserved cysteine through the conserved F or W. The D gene is left open where the match is weak. Rows give clone size only sometimes, using once, few, many, or a class for an expanded clone.

>-|TRBJ2-1|TRBV7-8|TRBD1
CASSLEVAGGSYNEQFF
TGTGCCAGCAGCTTAGAGGTCGCAGGGGGCTCCTACAATGAGCAGTTCTTC
>-|TRBJ1-6|TRBV27|-
CASSLTGPGVGSYNSPLHF
TGTGCCAGCAGTTTAACGGGACCGGGGGTGGGCTCCTATAATTCACCCCTCCACTTT
>-|TRBJ2-7|TRBV6-6|TRBD1
CASRPGTGNEQYF
TGTGCCAGCAGGCCTGGGACAGGGAACGAGCAGTACTTC
>-|TRBJ2-6|TRBV5-6|TRBD1
CASTLQGSGANVLTF
TGTGCCAGCACACTACAGGGGTCTGGGGCCAACGTCCTGACTTTC
>-|TRBJ1-5|TRBV19|TRBD1
CASSMSDRGGNQPQHF
TGTGCCAGTAGTATGTCCGACAGGGGGGGCAATCAGCCCCAGCATTTT
>-|TRBJ2-7|TRBV11-2|-
CASSLGSGDPYEQYF
TGTGCCAGCAGCTTGGGCTCCGGGGACCCGTACGAGCAGTACTTC
>-|TRBJ1-2|TRBV18|-
CASSPKGPSGYGYTF
TGTGCCAGCTCACCCAAGGGTCCCAGCGGCTATGGCTACACCTTC
>-|TRBJ2-1|TRBV7-3|TRBD2
CASRPPGLANEQFF
TGTGCCAGCCGACCCCCGGGACTAGCGAATGAGCAGTTCTTC
>-|TRBJ2-2|TRBV13|TRBD1
CASRELRQGVSGELFF
TGTGCCAGCAGGGAATTGAGACAGGGGGTTTCCGGGGAGCTGTTTTTT
>-|TRBJ1-4|TRBV28|-
CASSLDGKLFF
TGTGCCAGCAGTTTAGATGGAAAACTGTTTTTT
>-|TRBJ1-5|TRBV10-3|TRBD1
CATGQGADQPQHF
TGTGCCACCGGACAGGGGGCTGATCAGCCCCAGCATTTT
>once|TRBJ2-7|TRBV6-6|-
CASSGRYEQYF
TGTGCCAGCAGTGGTCGCTACGAGCAGTACTTC
>-|TRBJ2-1|TRBV28|TRBD2
CASSNSGGSYNEQFF
TGTGCCAGCAGCAATAGCGGGGGGTCGTACAATGAGCAGTTCTTC
>-|TRBJ2-7|TRBV28|TRBD2
CASIGSLLAGSSYEQYF
TGTGCCAGCATAGGCTCCCTTCTAGCGGGGAGCTCCTACGAGCAGTACTTC
>once|TRBJ1-2|TRBV9|TRBD1
CASSPRPMTGYGYTF
TGTGCCAGCAGCCCAAGGCCGATGACAGGGTATGGCTACACCTTC
>-|TRBJ1-1|TRBV27|-
CASSLVGGLNTEAFF
TGTGCCAGCAGTTTAGTAGGGGGACTGAACACTGAAGCTTTCTTT
>-|TRBJ1-1|TRBV5-1|-
CASSFQGLNTEAFF
TGCGCCAGCAGCTTCCAGGGATTGAACACTGAAGCTTTCTTT
>-|TRBJ2-1|TRBV9|TRBD2
CASSSRGLAGGGEQFF
TGTGCCAGCAGCTCCCGGGGACTAGCGGGGGGTGGCGAGCAGTTCTTC
>-|TRBJ1-1|TRBV7-6|-
CASSEGRLNTEAFF
TGTGCCAGCAGCGAGGGACGGTTGAACACTGAAGCTTTCTTT
>-|TRBJ1-5|TRBV19|TRBD1
CASSIPPASGQGVQPQHF
TGTGCCAGTAGTATTCCACCGGCCTCGGGACAGGGAGTCCAGCCCCAGCATTTT
>-|TRBJ2-2|TRBV29-1|-
CSVEGSYTGELFF
TGCAGCGTTGAGGGCAGCTACACCGGGGAGCTGTTTTTT
>-|TRBJ1-2|TRBV5-5|-
CASSLQTAYGYTF
TGTGCCAGCAGCTTGCAAACAGCTTATGGCTACACCTTC
>-|TRBJ1-6|TRBV7-8|-
CASSLVTGSNSPLHF
TGTGCCAGCAGCTTAGTTACAGGGAGTAATTCACCCCTCCACTTT
>-|TRBJ2-1|TRBV7-9|-
CASSPPFRVGNEQFF
TGTGCCAGCAGCCCCCCGTTCAGGGTGGGAAATGAGCAGTTCTTC
>-|TRBJ2-1|TRBV11-2|-
CASSLDYYNEQFF
TGTGCCAGCAGCTTAGATTACTACAATGAGCAGTTCTTC
>-|TRBJ1-1|TRBV6-6|TRBD1
CASSYGLTGRNTEAFF
TGTGCCAGCAGTTACGGACTGACAGGGCGGAACACTGAAGCTTTCTTT
>few|TRBJ2-3|TRBV11-2|-
CASSRYTDTQYF
TGTGCCAGCAGCCGATACACAGATACGCAGTATTTT
>once|TRBJ2-2|TRBV7-9|TRBD2
CASTLREGGTGELFF
TGTGCCAGCACCCTCCGGGAGGGGGGGACCGGGGAGCTGTTTTTT
>-|TRBJ2-2|TRBV30|-
CAWNPDGPAGELFF
TGTGCCTGGAACCCGGACGGGCCGGCCGGGGAGCTGTTTTTT
>-|TRBJ2-7|TRBV7-3|TRBD2
CASPRRGTYEQYF
TGTGCCAGCCCGCGGCGGGGGACCTACGAGCAGTACTTC
>few|TRBJ2-2|TRBV5-4|TRBD2
CASSLAGGRDGELFF
TGTGCCAGCAGCTTGGCGGGAGGCCGGGACGGGGAGCTGTTTTTT
>-|TRBJ1-1|TRBV2|TRBD1
CASSPRPPQGAPETEAFF
TGTGCCAGCAGCCCTCGCCCCCCCCAGGGGGCGCCGGAGACTGAAGCTTTCTTT
>-|TRBJ2-5|TRBV6-1|-
CASQRWAALQETQYF
TGTGCCAGCCAGAGGTGGGCGGCGCTCCAAGAGACCCAGTACTTC
>few|TRBJ2-7|TRBV2|-
CASSPAHEQYF
TGTGCCAGCAGCCCCGCACACGAGCAGTACTTC
>-|TRBJ1-1|TRBV4-2|-
CASSQVGEGGTEAFF
TGTGCCAGCAGCCAAGTTGGAGAGGGCGGCACTGAAGCTTTCTTT
>once|TRBJ1-4|TRBV10-3|TRBD1
CAISPGTGLGTNEKLFF
TGTGCCATCAGCCCCGGGACAGGGTTAGGTACTAATGAAAAACTGTTTTTT
>-|TRBJ2-1|TRBV20-1|-
CSALPYNEQFF
TGCAGTGCTCTCCCTTACAATGAGCAGTTCTTC
>few|TRBJ1-2|TRBV5-5|-
CASSFGGRDGYTF
TGTGCCAGCAGCTTTGGGGGGAGAGATGGCTACACCTTC
>-|TRBJ1-2|TRBV6-1|-
CASSVRGLGYGYTF
TGTGCCAGCAGTGTACGGGGCTTGGGCTATGGCTACACCTTC
>-|TRBJ2-5|TRBV13|-
CASSLAIEETQYF
TGTGCCAGCAGCTTAGCAATCGAGGAGACCCAGTACTTC
>-|TRBJ2-5|TRBV4-1|-
CASSQGTPKTQYF
TGCGCCAGCAGCCAAGGGACACCCAAGACCCAGTACTTC
>few|TRBJ2-1|TRBV5-1|TRBD2
CASSLGGLEYNEQFF
TGCGCCAGCAGCTTGGGGGGACTAGAATACAATGAGCAGTTCTTC
>-|TRBJ1-2|TRBV29-1|TRBD1
CSVTLQGARYGYTF
TGCAGCGTGACTCTACAGGGGGCTCGCTATGGCTACACCTTC